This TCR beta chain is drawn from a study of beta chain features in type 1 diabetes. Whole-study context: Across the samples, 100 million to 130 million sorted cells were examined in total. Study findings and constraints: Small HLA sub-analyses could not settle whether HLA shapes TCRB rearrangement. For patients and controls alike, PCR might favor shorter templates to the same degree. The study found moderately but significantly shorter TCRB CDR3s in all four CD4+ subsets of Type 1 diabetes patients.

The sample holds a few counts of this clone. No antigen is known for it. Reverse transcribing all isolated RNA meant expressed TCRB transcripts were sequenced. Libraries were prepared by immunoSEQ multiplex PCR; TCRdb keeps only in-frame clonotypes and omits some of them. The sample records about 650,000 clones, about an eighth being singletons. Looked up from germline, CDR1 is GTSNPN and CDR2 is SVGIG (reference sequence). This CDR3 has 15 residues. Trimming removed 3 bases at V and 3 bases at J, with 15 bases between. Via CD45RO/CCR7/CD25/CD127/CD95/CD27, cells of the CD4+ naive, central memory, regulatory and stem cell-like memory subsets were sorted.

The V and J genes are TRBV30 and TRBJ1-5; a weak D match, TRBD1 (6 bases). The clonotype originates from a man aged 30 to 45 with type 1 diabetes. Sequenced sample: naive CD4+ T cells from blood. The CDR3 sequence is CAWSAWGAFNQPQHF. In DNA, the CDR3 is TGTGCCTGGAGCGCATGGGGGGCCTTCAATCAGCCCCAGCATTTT.